This section outlines one TCR beta chain sequence together with its context. Its antigen is unidentified. Profiling relied on immunoSEQ multiplex PCR, and the TCRdb table lists in-frame clones only, not all of them. There are 28,000 or so clones in the sample; 86% occur only once, and 3% to 4% lies in the top ten. The sample is drawn from a study of T cells after posttransplantation cyclophosphamide. Study results and limitations: Recipient CMV seropositivity and CMV reactivation strongly tracked TRB clonality. Skin or GI-infiltrating T cells shared few TRB sequences with blood.

This sequence was found in a man aged 50-59 years. Sequenced sample: PBMCs.

The CDR3 spells CASSSTSGSRNTQYF. The CDR3 DNA reads TGTGCCAGCAGTTCGACTAGCGGGAGTCGGAATACGCAGTATTTT. This chain connects TRBV28 to TRBJ2-3; 12 bases are shared with TRBD2. V gave up 4 bases and J gave up 7 bases; unmatched junction bases: 6. There are 15 residues in the CDR3. The germline CDR1 and CDR2 sequences are MDHEN and SYDVKM.